This T cell receptor beta chain was retrieved from a study of identical twins. TCRdb reprocessed the 5' RACE reads with MiXCR, giving one entry per CDR3 protein. Of 280,000 or so distinct CDR3 sequences in the sample, about 8.3% were seen once. This clonotype was observed many times. Its antigen remains unknown. Study outcomes and limitations: Invariant MAIT and iNKT cells could partly confound zero-insertion analyses.

In addition, the sample was reused for a study of yellow fever vaccine responses in identical twins. As reported in that work: Reports say the vaccine T cell response in twins looked partly convergent and partly personalized.

The material sequenced was memory (CD45RO+) T cells sorted from blood. The receptor was isolated from a woman younger than 35 in good health.

CDR3 sequence (DNA): TGTGCCAGCTATCGGACAGCGGGCACTGAAGCTTTCTTT. Protein product: CASYRTAGTEAFF. The chain employs TRBV12-3 or TRBV12-4 and TRBJ1-1, with D perhaps TRBD1 (6 bases). The CDR3 runs to 13 residues. V was cut by 8 bases and J by 4 bases, with 14 bases left in between.